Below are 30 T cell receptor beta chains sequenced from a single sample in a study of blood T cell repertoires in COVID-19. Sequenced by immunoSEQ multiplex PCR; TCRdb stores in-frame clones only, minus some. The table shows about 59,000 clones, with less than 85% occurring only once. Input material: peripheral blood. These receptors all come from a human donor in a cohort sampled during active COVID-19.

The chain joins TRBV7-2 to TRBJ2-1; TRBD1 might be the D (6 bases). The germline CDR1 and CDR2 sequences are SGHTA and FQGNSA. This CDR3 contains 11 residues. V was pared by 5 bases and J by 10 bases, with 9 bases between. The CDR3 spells CASSQGGEQFF. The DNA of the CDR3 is TGTGCCAGCAGCCAAGGGGGAGAGCAGTTCTTC.

This CDR3 reads CASSLTSGGTYEQYF. The CDR3 DNA sequence: TGTGCCAGCAGCTTAACTAGCGGGGGAACCTACGAGCAGTACTTC. The V and J genes are TRBV5-5 and TRBJ2-7; 11 nucleotides line up with TRBD2. Per the germline V gene, CDR1 is SGHKS and CDR2 is YYEKEE (reference sequence). With V trimmed by 2 bases and J by 2 bases, 3 bases remained unmatched. The CDR3 runs to 15 residues.

CDR3 nucleotide sequence: TGTGCCACCAGCAGAGGGGCAGGCTTAGAGACCCAGTACTTC. Protein sequence: CATSRGAGLETQYF. The rearrangement joins TRBV15 to TRBJ2-5; D is uncertain. The CDR3 spans 14 residues. Trimming shortened V by 1 base and J by 4 bases, and 10 bases separated the two germline ends. Germline V gene lookup returns CDR1 LNHNV and CDR2 YYDKDF (reference sequence).

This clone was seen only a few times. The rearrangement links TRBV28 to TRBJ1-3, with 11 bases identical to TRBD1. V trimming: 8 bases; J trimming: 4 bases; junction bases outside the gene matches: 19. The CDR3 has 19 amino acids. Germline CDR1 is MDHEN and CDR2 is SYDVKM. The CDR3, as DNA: TGTGCCAGCGTCCCATCGGAAGGGACAGGGGGTTTTTGGGGAAACACCATATATTTT. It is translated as CASVPSEGTGGFWGNTIYF.

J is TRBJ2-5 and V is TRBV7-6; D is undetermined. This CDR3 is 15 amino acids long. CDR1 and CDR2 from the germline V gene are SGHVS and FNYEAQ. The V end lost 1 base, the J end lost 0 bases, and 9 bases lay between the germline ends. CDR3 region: CASSLGSLYQETQYF. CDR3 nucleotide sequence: TGTGCCAGCAGCTTAGGTTCTCTGTACCAAGAGACCCAGTACTTC.

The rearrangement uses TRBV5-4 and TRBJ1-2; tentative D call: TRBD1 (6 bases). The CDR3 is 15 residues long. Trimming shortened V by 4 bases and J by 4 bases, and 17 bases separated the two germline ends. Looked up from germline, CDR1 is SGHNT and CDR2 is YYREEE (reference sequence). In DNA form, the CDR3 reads TGTGCCAGCAGCCGGGAAAACAGGGTCGGCTATGGCTACACCTTC. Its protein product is CASSRENRVGYGYTF. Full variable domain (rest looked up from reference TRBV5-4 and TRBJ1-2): ETGVTQSPTHLIKTRGQQVTLRCSSQSGHNTVSWYQQALGQGPQFIFQYYREEENGRGNFPPRFSGLQFPNYSSELNVNALELDDSALYLCASSRENRVGYGYTFGSGTRLTVV.

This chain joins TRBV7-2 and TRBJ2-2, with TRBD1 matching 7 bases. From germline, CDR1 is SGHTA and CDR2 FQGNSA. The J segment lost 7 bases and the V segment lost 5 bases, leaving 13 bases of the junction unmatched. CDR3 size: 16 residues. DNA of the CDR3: TGTGCCAGCAGCGACCGACAGGGAAAGAGAGACGGGGAGCTGTTTTTT. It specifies CASSDRQGKRDGELFF.

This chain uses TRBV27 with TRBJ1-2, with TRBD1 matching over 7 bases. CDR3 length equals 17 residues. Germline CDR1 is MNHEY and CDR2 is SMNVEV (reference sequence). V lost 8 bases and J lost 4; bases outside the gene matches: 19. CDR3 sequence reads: CASRLRTGGGKIYGYTF. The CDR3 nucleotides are TGTGCCAGCCGCCTCAGGACAGGTGGCGGTAAAATCTATGGCTACACCTTC.

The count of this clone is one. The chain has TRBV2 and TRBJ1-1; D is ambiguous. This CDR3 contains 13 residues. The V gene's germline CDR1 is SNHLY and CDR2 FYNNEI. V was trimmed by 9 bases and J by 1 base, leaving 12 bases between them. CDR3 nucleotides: TGTGCCAGGTCCCTAGGAAAGAACACTGAAGCTTTCTTT. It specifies CARSLGKNTEAFF.

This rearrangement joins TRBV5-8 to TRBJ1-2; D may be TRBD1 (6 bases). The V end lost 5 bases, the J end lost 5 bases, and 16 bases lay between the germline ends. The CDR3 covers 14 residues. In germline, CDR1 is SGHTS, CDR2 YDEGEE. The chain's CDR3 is CASRLYRGQYGYTF. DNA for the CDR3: TGTGCCAGCAGATTGTATCGAGGACAGTATGGCTACACCTTC.

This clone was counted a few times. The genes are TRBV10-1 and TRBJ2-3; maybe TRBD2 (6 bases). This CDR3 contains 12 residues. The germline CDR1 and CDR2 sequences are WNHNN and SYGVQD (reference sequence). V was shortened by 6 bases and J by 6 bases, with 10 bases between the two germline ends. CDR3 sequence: CASRDLADTQYF. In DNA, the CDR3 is TGCGCCAGCAGGGATCTAGCGGATACGCAGTATTTT.

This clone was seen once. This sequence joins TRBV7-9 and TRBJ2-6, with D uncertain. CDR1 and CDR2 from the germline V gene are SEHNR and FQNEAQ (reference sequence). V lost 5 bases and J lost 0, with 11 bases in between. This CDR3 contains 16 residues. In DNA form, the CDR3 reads TGTGCCAGCAGCCTCTACTTGAGCTCTGGGGCCAACGTCCTGACTTTC. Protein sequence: CASSLYLSSGANVLTF.

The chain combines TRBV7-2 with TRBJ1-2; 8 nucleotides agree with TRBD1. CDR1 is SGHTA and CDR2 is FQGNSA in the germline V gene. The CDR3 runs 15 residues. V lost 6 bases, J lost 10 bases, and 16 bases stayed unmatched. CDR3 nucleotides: TGTGCCAGCAGATCCCTAGCAGAGACAGGGGTTGACTACACCTTC. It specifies CASRSLAETGVDYTF.

The CDR3 DNA reads as TGCGCCAGCATGGAAAGGGGCACCGGGGAGCTGTTTTTT. This gives the protein CASMERGTGELFF. V is TRBV5-1 and J is TRBJ2-2, with a weak D call TRBD1 (5 bases). Germline V gene sequence: CDR1 SGHRS, CDR2 YFSETQ. V was shortened by 6 bases and J by 4 bases, with 10 bases between the two germline ends. The CDR3 has 13 amino acids.

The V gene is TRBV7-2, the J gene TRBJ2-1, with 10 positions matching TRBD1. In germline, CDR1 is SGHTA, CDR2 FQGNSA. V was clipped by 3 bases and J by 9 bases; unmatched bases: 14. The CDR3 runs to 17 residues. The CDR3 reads CASSFSSGTGVQSEQFF. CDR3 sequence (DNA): TGTGCCAGCAGCTTTTCCTCCGGGACAGGGGTTCAGAGTGAGCAGTTCTTC.

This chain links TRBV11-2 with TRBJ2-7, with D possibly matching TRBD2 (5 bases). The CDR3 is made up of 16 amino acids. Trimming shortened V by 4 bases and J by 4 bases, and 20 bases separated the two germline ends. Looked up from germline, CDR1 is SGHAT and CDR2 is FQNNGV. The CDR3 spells CASSSHTGGRAYEQYF. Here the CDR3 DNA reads TGTGCCAGCAGCTCGCACACCGGAGGTCGGGCGTACGAGCAGTACTTC.

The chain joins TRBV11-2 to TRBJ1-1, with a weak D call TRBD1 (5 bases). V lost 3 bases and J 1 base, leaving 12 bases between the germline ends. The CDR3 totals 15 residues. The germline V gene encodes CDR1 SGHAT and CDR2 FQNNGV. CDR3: CASSFGGISNTEAFF. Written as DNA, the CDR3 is TGTGCCAGCAGCTTTGGGGGGATCTCGAACACTGAAGCTTTCTTT.

The CDR3 DNA reads as TGTGCCAGCAGCCCGGACCGGGGCAATGAGCAGTTCTTC. It yields the protein CASSPDRGNEQFF. The chain recombines TRBV11-3 with TRBJ2-1; tentatively, D is TRBD2 (5 bases). The CDR3 has 13 amino acids. In germline, CDR1 is SGHNT, CDR2 YENEEA. V shed 5 bases and J shed 6 bases, with 11 bases lying between them.

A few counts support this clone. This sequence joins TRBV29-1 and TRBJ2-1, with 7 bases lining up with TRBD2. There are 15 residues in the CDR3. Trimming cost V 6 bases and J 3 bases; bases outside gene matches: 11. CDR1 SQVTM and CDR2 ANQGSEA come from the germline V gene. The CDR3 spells CSVPRRGSDYNEQFF. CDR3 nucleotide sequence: TGCAGCGTCCCCCGGCGGGGGTCGGACTACAATGAGCAGTTCTTC.

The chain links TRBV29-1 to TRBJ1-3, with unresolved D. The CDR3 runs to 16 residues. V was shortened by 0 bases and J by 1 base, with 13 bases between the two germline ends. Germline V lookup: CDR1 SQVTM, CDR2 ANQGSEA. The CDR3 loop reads CSVEDGQVLSGNTIYF. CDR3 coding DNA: TGCAGCGTTGAAGATGGGCAGGTCCTTTCTGGAAACACCATATATTTT.

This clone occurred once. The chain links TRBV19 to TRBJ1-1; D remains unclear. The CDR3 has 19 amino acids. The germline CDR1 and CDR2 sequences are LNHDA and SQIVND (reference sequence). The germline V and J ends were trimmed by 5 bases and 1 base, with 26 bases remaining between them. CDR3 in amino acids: CASSLPTIPTGGRNTEAFF. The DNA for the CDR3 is TGTGCCAGTAGTCTTCCCACCATACCCACGGGAGGCCGGAACACTGAAGCTTTCTTT. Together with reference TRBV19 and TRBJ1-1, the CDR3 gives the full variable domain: DGGITQSPKYLFRKEGQNVTLSCEQNLNHDAMYWYRQDPGQGLRLIYYSQIVNDFQKGDIAEGYSVSREKKESFPLTVTSAQKNPTAFYLCASSLPTIPTGGRNTEAFFGQGTRLTVV.

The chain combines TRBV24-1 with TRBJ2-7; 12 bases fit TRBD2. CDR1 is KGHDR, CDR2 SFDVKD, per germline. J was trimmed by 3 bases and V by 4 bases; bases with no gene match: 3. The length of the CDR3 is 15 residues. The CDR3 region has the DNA TGTGCCACCAGTGACCCGACTAGCGGGAGCTACGAGCAGTACTTC. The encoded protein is CATSDPTSGSYEQYF.

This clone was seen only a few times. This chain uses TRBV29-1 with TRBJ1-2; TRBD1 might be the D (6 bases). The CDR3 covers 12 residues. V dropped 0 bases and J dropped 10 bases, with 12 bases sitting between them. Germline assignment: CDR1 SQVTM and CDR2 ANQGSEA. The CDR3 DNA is TGCAGCGTTGAAGATGACCCAGGGGACTACACCTTC. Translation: CSVEDDPGDYTF.

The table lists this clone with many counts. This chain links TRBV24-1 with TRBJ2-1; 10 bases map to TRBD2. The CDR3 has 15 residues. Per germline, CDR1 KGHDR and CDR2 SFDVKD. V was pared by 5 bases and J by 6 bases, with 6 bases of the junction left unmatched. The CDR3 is CATSALAGEINEQFF. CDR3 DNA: TGTGCCACCAGTGCCCTAGCGGGAGAAATCAATGAGCAGTTCTTC.

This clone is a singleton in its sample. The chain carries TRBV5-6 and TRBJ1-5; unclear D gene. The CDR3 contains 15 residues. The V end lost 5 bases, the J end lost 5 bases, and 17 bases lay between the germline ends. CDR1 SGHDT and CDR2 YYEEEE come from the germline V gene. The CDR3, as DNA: TGTGCCAGCAGTTTTTCGCTGGACTTATATCAGCCCCAGCATTTT. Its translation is CASSFSLDLYQPQHF.

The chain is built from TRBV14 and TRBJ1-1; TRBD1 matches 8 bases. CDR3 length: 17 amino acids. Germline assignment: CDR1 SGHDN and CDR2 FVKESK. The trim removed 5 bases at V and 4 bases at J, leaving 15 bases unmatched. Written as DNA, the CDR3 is TGTGCCAGCAGCTACCAACTTGGACAGGGCGACGTCACTGAAGCTTTCTTT. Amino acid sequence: CASSYQLGQGDVTEAFF. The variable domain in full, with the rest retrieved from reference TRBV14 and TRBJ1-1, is EAGVTQFPSHSVIEKGQTVTLRCDPISGHDNLYWYRRVMGKEIKFLLHFVKESKQDESGMPNNRFLAERTGGTYSTLKVQPAELEDSGVYFCASSYQLGQGDVTEAFFGQGTRLTVV.

CDR3 bases: TGTGCCAGCAGCTTAAATTCTATCACAGATACGCAGTATTTT. Amino acid sequence: CASSLNSITDTQYF. V gene TRBV11-2 combines with J gene TRBJ2-3; D remains unclear. Germline loops: CDR1 SGHAT, CDR2 FQNNGV. With 2 bases removed from V and 2 bases from J, the gap between germline ends came to 8 bases. The CDR3 spans 14 residues.

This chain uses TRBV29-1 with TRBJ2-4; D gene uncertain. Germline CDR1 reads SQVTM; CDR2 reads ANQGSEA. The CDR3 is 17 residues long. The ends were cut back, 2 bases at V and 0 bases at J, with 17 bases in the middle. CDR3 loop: CSVEKYGDTLAKNIQYF. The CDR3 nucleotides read TGCAGCGTTGAAAAGTACGGAGATACCCTAGCCAAAAACATTCAGTACTTC.

DNA of the CDR3: TGTGCCAGCAGCTCGATCAGTAACACCGGGGAGCTGTTTTTT. This codes for CASSSISNTGELFF. The rearrangement uses TRBV9 and TRBJ2-2; no definite D call. This CDR3 spans 14 amino acids. Trimming pared 4 bases from V and 2 bases from J, leaving 9 bases between. Looked up from germline, CDR1 is SGDLS and CDR2 is YYNGEE.

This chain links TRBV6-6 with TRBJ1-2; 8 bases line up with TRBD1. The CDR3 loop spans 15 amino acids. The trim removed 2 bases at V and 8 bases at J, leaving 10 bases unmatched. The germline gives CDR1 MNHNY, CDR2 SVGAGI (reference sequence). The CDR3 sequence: CASSYPGQAALGYTF. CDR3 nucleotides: TGTGCCAGCAGTTACCCGGGACAGGCGGCCCTCGGCTACACCTTC.